Shown below are 32 T cell receptor beta chains from a single sample sequenced in a study of blood T cell repertoires in COVID-19. Assay: immunoSEQ multiplex PCR; the TCRdb copy retains only in-frame clones and omits some. This sample has under 30,000 clones, with 87% found just once. Sequenced input: peripheral blood. These receptors all come from a human donor with active COVID-19. The donor label of this sample is uncertain.

The V call is TRBV10-3, the J call TRBJ1-1, with TRBD1 matching over 9 bases. Losses at the gene ends were 4 bases for V and 5 bases for J; bases not matched to a gene: 11. The CDR3 consists of 16 residues. In germline, CDR1 is ENHRY, CDR2 SYGVKD. The CDR3 nucleotides are TGTGCCATCAGTGGAGCCCGGGACAGGGATAGGACTGAAGCTTTCTTT. It encodes CAISGARDRDRTEAFF.

The table lists this clone with a count of one. The V and J genes are TRBV7-9 and TRBJ1-4, with 9 bases fitting TRBD1. V lost 4 bases, J lost 4 bases, and 4 bases stayed unmatched. CDR1 is SEHNR, CDR2 FQNEAQ, per germline (reference sequence). This CDR3 spans 15 amino acids. This CDR3 is CASSSQTGGNEKLFF. In nucleotides, the CDR3 is TGTGCCAGCAGCTCGCAGACAGGGGGTAATGAAAAACTGTTTTTT.

This chain joins TRBV4-2 and TRBJ2-3, with 10 bases matching TRBD2. The V gene's germline CDR1 is LGHNA and CDR2 YNFKEQ. There are 15 residues in the CDR3. Trimming took 5 bases from V and 1 from J; bases not matched to a gene: 3. For the CDR3, the DNA is TGTGCCAGCAGCTCCAGCGGGGGGGGCACAGATACGCAGTATTTT. Translated: CASSSSGGGTDTQYF.

The gene calls are TRBV7-2 and TRBJ2-5; 13 nucleotides line up with TRBD2. CDR1 and CDR2 from the germline V gene are SGHTA and FQGNSA. The CDR3 runs 17 residues. The V and J ends lost 5 bases and 1 base, in that order; junction bases with no gene match: 7. The CDR3 sequence: CASSPLGLAGAQETQYF. In DNA, the CDR3 is TGTGCCAGCAGCCCGCTAGGACTAGCGGGGGCCCAAGAGACCCAGTACTTC.

The CDR3 protein is CASSPLSSGRAHEQFF. The CDR3 region has the DNA TGTGCCAGCAGTCCCCTCTCTAGCGGGAGGGCGCATGAGCAGTTCTTC. The rearrangement links TRBV6-2 or TRBV6-3 to TRBJ2-1, with 12 nucleotides matching TRBD2. The junction had 10 bases not matched to a gene; V was cut back by 5 bases and J by 8 bases. CDR1 is MNHEY and CDR2 is SVGEGT in the germline V gene. The CDR3 loop spans 16 amino acids.

The chain is built from TRBV28 and TRBJ2-1; TRBD2 matches 9 bases. With 5 bases clipped from V and 4 bases from J, the junction kept 9 bases outside the gene matches. Germline V lookup: CDR1 MDHEN, CDR2 SYDVKM. This CDR3 region has 16 residues. CDR3 bases: TGTGCCAGCAGTGCGCATAGCGGGAGCCCATACAATGAGCAGTTCTTC. This gives the protein CASSAHSGSPYNEQFF. The variable domain in full, with the rest retrieved from reference TRBV28 and TRBJ2-1, is DVKVTQSSRYLVKRTGEKVFLECVQDMDHENMFWYRQDPGLGLRLIYFSYDVKMKEKGDIPEGYSVSREKKERFSLILESASTNQTSMYLCASSAHSGSPYNEQFFGPGTRLTVL.

This chain connects TRBV20-1 to TRBJ2-1; a possible D gene is TRBD1 (5 bases). Germline V CDR1 and CDR2: DFQATT, SNEGSKA (reference sequence). CDR3 length: 9 residues. The ends were cut back, 6 bases at V and 9 bases at J, with 6 bases in the middle. The CDR3 protein is CSAGAEQFF. CDR3 nucleotides: TGCAGTGCAGGGGCTGAGCAGTTCTTC.

The genes are TRBV29-1 and TRBJ2-3, with 7 bases aligning to TRBD1. The CDR3 totals 14 residues. With 3 bases clipped from V and 1 base from J, the junction kept 4 bases outside the gene matches. Germline V lookup: CDR1 SQVTM, CDR2 ANQGSEA. The CDR3 is CSVDPGQGTDTQYF. For the CDR3, the DNA is TGCAGCGTTGACCCTGGACAGGGCACAGATACGCAGTATTTT.

This chain connects TRBV7-3 to TRBJ2-1; TRBD2 aligns across 8 bases. Germline V gives CDR1 SGHTA, CDR2 FQGTGA. The V segment lost 3 bases and the J segment 6 bases; nucleotides outside the gene matches: 10. The CDR3 has 16 residues. This chain's CDR3 is CASSFEPGLGGNEQFF. DNA of the CDR3: TGTGCCAGCAGCTTTGAACCGGGACTAGGGGGCAATGAGCAGTTCTTC.

The V gene is TRBV5-4, the J gene TRBJ2-7, with 11 bases identical to TRBD1. The germline CDR1 and CDR2 sequences are SGHNT and YYREEE (reference sequence). CDR3 length equals 15 residues. V dropped 4 bases and J dropped 1; count of bases not matched to a gene: 4. The CDR3 protein is CASSVGTGGSYEQYF. CDR3 nucleotides: TGTGCCAGCAGCGTCGGGACAGGGGGTTCCTACGAGCAGTACTTC.

The DNA of the CDR3 is TGTGCCAGCAGCCTCGGGGGGGGCAGTACTGAAGCTTTCTTT. This encodes CASSLGGGSTEAFF. The chain employs TRBV6-5 and TRBJ1-1; TRBD1 is a possible D gene (6 bases). Germline assignment: CDR1 MNHEY and CDR2 SVGAGI. The V end was cut by 6 bases, the J end by 5 bases, with 16 bases between. The CDR3 loop spans 14 amino acids.

The rearrangement uses TRBV5-6 and TRBJ2-5; possible D gene TRBD1, 6 bases. Germline V lookup: CDR1 SGHDT, CDR2 YYEEEE. Trimming left V 4 bases short and J 1 base short, with 11 bases between. This CDR3 contains 14 residues. CDR3 bases: TGTGCCAGCAGCCGGGGACACCCCCAAGAGACCCAGTACTTC. This codes for CASSRGHPQETQYF.

The V gene is TRBV4-1, the J gene TRBJ2-7, with D maybe TRBD2 (6 bases). CDR3 length equals 15 residues. V was clipped by 0 bases and J by 2 bases, with 11 bases between them. CDR1 and CDR2 (germline): MGHRA, YSYEKL. The CDR3 loop reads CASSQETGLTYEQYF. CDR3 nucleotides: TGCGCCAGCAGCCAAGAAACGGGACTTACCTACGAGCAGTACTTC.

A single count supports this clone. V and J are TRBV5-5 and TRBJ2-2, with D perhaps matching TRBD1 (5 bases). The germline V gene encodes CDR1 SGHKS and CDR2 YYEKEE (reference sequence). The CDR3 covers 16 residues. V gave up 4 bases and J gave up 1 base, with 14 bases separating them. The CDR3 bases are TGTGCCAGCAGCCCCGTCGGCAGGGTGAACACCGGGGAGCTGTTTTTT. Translating gives CASSPVGRVNTGELFF.

This chain joins TRBV6-6 and TRBJ2-7; 8 bases map to TRBD1. The CDR3 has 14 amino acids. The V gene end was trimmed by 7 bases and the J gene end by 3 bases; junction bases not matched to a gene: 8. Germline lookup yields CDR1 MNHNY and CDR2 SVGAGI (reference sequence). CDR3: CASILGQGGYEQYF. DNA for the CDR3: TGTGCCAGCATCCTTGGACAGGGAGGCTACGAGCAGTACTTC.

The chain joins TRBV7-2 to TRBJ1-5; D remains ambiguous. CDR1 and CDR2 (germline): SGHTA, FQGNSA. The CDR3 extends over 12 amino acids. V was shortened by 5 bases and J by 6 bases, with 8 bases between the two germline ends. The CDR3 sequence: CASSPRGQPQHF. In DNA form, the CDR3 reads TGTGCCAGCAGCCCCCGCGGTCAGCCCCAGCATTTT.

The chain is built from TRBV7-3 and TRBJ2-2, with TRBD2 identical over 10 bases. The CDR3 sequence is 16 residues long. Per the germline V gene, CDR1 is SGHTA and CDR2 is FQGTGA. Unmatched junction bases numbered 4, after V lost 5 bases and J lost 1 base. The CDR3 reads CASSPRTSGNTGELFF. The CDR3 DNA sequence: TGTGCCAGCAGCCCACGGACTAGCGGGAACACCGGGGAGCTGTTTTTT.

A remark on this clone: The junction differs from germline at one of its ends, possibly a read error. The chain uses TRBV15 and TRBJ1-2; D is ambiguous. Germline values: CDR1 LNHNV, CDR2 YYDKDF (reference sequence). The CDR3 is 14 amino acids. The CDR3 protein is CATSRDFLRSGYIF. In nucleotides, the CDR3 is TGTGCCACCAGCAGAGATTTTTTAAGGAGTGGCTACATCTTC.

The V gene is TRBV7-9, the J gene TRBJ1-2; tentatively, D is TRBD1 (5 bases). The CDR3 runs to 15 residues. Trimming left V 3 bases short and J 5 bases short, with 16 bases between. Germline V gene data show CDR1 as SEHNR and CDR2 as FQNEAQ (reference sequence). In DNA, the CDR3 is TGTGCCAGCAGCTTTCAGGACATCAATAGATATGGCTACACCTTC. Its translation: CASSFQDINRYGYTF.

The rearrangement links TRBV10-2 to TRBJ1-5, with D maybe TRBD1 (5 bases). CDR3 length: 13 amino acids. Germline-derived CDR1 and CDR2 are WSHSY and SAAADI. Trimming shortened V by 3 bases and J by 2 bases, and 5 bases separated the two germline ends. In DNA, the CDR3 is TGCGCCAGCAGTGACAGGGGCAATCAGCCCCAGCATTTT. Amino acid sequence: CASSDRGNQPQHF.

The J gene is TRBJ2-7, the V gene TRBV12-3 or TRBV12-4; D is ambiguous. Trimming pared 8 bases from V and 0 bases from J, leaving 11 bases between. This CDR3 is 13 amino acids long. The DNA of the CDR3 is TGTGCCAGCTCCCGACTTAGCTCCTACGAGCAGTACTTC. It codes for CASSRLSSYEQYF.

The chain combines TRBV10-3 with TRBJ2-7; tentative D call: TRBD2 (7 bases). V lost 1 base and J 5 bases, leaving 12 bases between the germline ends. Germline V gene lookup returns CDR1 ENHRY and CDR2 SYGVKD. The CDR3 has 14 amino acids. The CDR3 DNA sequence: TGTGCCATCAGTGAGTGGGCGGGGGCGGACGAGCAGTACTTC. It yields the protein CAISEWAGADEQYF.

The chain combines TRBV1 with TRBJ2-7; TRBD2 was called by the table and not checked on the DNA. TRBV1 is listed as a pseudogene. This CDR3 region has 15 residues. The CDR3 region is CTYIMEREASYEQYF. DNA for the CDR3: TGCACCTATATTATGGAGCGGGAGGCCTCCTACGAGCAGTACTTC.

The genes are TRBV24-1 and TRBJ2-5, with 9 bases that match TRBD2. CDR3 length equals 17 residues. Trimming cost V 9 bases and J 3 bases; bases outside gene matches: 16. CDR1 is KGHDR and CDR2 is SFDVKD in the germline V gene. The CDR3: CATPGQSKGGREETQYF. DNA of the CDR3: TGTGCCACCCCCGGACAGTCCAAGGGCGGGAGGGAAGAGACCCAGTACTTC.

The chain recombines TRBV5-1 with TRBJ1-1; 8 positions match TRBD1. The germline V gene encodes CDR1 SGHRS and CDR2 YFSETQ. The V and J ends lost 0 bases and 4 bases, in that order; junction bases with no gene match: 2. The CDR3 consists of 14 residues. CDR3 nucleotides: TGCGCCAGCAGCTTGGGGACAGGGTCCACTGAAGCTTTCTTT. It is translated as CASSLGTGSTEAFF.

The rearrangement links TRBV30 to TRBJ1-5; D is perhaps TRBD1 (5 bases). V was pared by 4 bases and J by 1 base, with 20 bases between. Per the germline V gene, CDR1 is GTSNPN and CDR2 is SVGIG (reference sequence). The CDR3 has 17 residues. In DNA, the CDR3 is TGTGCCTGGATTTGGAATACGACGGGGGACAGCAATCAGCCCCAGCATTTT. Translated, it gives CAWIWNTTGDSNQPQHF.

This clone was observed a few times. The chain uses TRBV29-1 and TRBJ2-1; 7 nucleotides agree with TRBD2. The CDR3 is 16 amino acids. The V gene's germline CDR1 is SQVTM and CDR2 ANQGSEA. Trimming removed 5 bases from V and 0 bases from J; junction bases left unmatched: 10. In DNA form, the CDR3 reads TGCAGCGTTTCCTTCCGGGGGGACTCCTCCTACAATGAGCAGTTCTTC. It is translated as CSVSFRGDSSYNEQFF.

The chain links TRBV7-2 to TRBJ2-3, with 9 bases lining up with TRBD2. The CDR3 runs to 15 residues. J gave up 5 bases and V 1 base, and 4 bases lay outside the gene matches. The V gene's germline CDR1 is SGHTA and CDR2 FQGNSA. The CDR3 spells CASSLGGRVGDTQYF. CDR3 nucleotide sequence: TGTGCCAGCAGCTTAGGCGGGAGGGTCGGAGATACGCAGTATTTT.

The J gene is TRBJ2-1, the V gene TRBV9, with a possible D match to TRBD2 (5 bases). CDR3 length: 14 amino acids. Germline values: CDR1 SGDLS, CDR2 YYNGEE. V shed 0 bases and J shed 8 bases, with 12 bases lying between them. CDR3 protein: CASSVDPGGYEQFF. The CDR3 DNA reads as TGTGCCAGCAGCGTAGATCCTGGAGGTTATGAGCAGTTCTTC. The complete variable domain, with remaining parts taken from reference TRBV9 and TRBJ2-1, reads DSGVTQTPKHLITATGQRVTLRCSPRSGDLSVYWYQQSLDQGLQFLIQYYNGEERAKGNILERFSAQQFPDLHSELNLSSLELGDSALYFCASSVDPGGYEQFFGPGTRLTVL.

This clone was detected only a few times. J is TRBJ1-5 and V is TRBV6-1, with a weak D call TRBD1 (6 bases). Germline CDR1 and CDR2: MNHNS and SASEGT. V was pared by 3 bases and J by 7 bases, with 19 bases between. The CDR3 has 16 residues. CDR3 loop: CASSDGQGILGQPQHF. For the CDR3, the DNA is TGTGCCAGCAGTGACGGTCAGGGGATTTTAGGACAGCCCCAGCATTTT.

V gene TRBV6-1 combines with J gene TRBJ2-5; D might be TRBD1 (5 bases). The CDR3 is 14 amino acids. The germline V gene encodes CDR1 MNHNS and CDR2 SASEGT. The V end was cut by 1 base, the J end by 2 bases, with 8 bases between. CDR3 protein: CASSEGQGQETQYF. The CDR3 DNA follows: TGTGCCAGCAGTGAAGGGCAGGGACAAGAGACCCAGTACTTC.

The rearrangement uses TRBV19 and TRBJ1-2; D gene ambiguous. This CDR3 region has 12 residues. V was shortened by 5 bases and J by 0 bases, with 4 bases between the two germline ends. Germline assignment: CDR1 LNHDA and CDR2 SQIVND (reference sequence). CDR3 DNA sequence: TGTGCCAGTAGTCGGGCTAACTATGGCTACACCTTC. Its translation is CASSRANYGYTF.